This T cell receptor (beta chain) was captured in a study of T cell responses to AZD1222 COVID-19 vaccine. Study-level background: The study pooled second doses at about 4 or about 12 weeks. Overall study results and limits: Within unmutated variant regions lay the reported targets of nearly half of spike-specific TCRs. The donor group comprised mostly white British people and more females; the analysis possibly underestimated clonal diversity.

Data came from immunoSEQ multiplex PCR; TCRdb stores just in-frame clones and leaves some out. The sample lists about 160,000 clones, 75% to 95% occurring once. Germline CDR1 reads KGHDR; CDR2 reads SFDVKD. V lost 10 bases to trimming and J lost 2 bases, with 7 bases between them. The CDR3 is 11 residues long. As concerns this clone: Its antigen is not identified.

This clonotype was sampled from an adult in good health. The gene calls are TRBV24-1 and TRBJ2-5; either TRBD1 or TRBD2 may fit D (5 bases each). Here the sequenced sample was peripheral blood, taken on day 0 of AZD1222 vaccination. The CDR3 DNA is TGTGCCACGGGACCGCAAGAGACCCAGTACTTC. Its translation is CATGPQETQYF.